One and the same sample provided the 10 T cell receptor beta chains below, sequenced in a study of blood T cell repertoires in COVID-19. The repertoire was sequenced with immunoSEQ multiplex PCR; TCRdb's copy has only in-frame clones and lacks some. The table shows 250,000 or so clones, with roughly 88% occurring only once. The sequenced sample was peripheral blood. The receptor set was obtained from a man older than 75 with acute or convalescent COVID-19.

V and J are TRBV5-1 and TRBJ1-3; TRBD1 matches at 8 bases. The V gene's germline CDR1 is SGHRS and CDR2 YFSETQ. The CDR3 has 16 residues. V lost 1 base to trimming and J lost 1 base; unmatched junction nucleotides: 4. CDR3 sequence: CASSLPTGGSGNTIYF. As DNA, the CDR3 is TGCGCCAGCAGCTTGCCAACAGGGGGATCTGGAAACACCATATATTTT. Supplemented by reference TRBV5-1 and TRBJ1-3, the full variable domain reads KAGVTQTPRYLIKTRGQQVTLSCSPISGHRSVSWYQQTPGQGLQFLFEYFSETQRNKGNFPGRFSGRQFSNSRSEMNVSTLELGDSALYLCASSLPTGGSGNTIYFGEGSWLTVV.

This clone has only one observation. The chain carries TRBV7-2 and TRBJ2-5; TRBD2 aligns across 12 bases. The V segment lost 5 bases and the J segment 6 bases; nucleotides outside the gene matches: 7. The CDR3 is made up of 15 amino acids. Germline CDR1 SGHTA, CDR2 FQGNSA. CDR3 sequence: CASSATSGRSKTQYF. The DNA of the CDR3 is TGTGCCAGCAGCGCGACTAGCGGGAGATCAAAGACCCAGTACTTC.

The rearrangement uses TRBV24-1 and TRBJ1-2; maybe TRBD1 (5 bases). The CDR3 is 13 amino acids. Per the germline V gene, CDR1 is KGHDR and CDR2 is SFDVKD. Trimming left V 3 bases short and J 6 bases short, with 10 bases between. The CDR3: CATSDARAHGYTF. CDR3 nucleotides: TGTGCCACCAGTGATGCCAGGGCCCATGGCTACACCTTC.

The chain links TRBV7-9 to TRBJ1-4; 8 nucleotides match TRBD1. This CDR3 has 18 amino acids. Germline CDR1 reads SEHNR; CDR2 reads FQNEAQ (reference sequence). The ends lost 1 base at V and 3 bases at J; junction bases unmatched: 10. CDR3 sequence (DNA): TGTGCCAGCAGCTTAGTACGACAGGGGCTAACCCCTAATGAAAAACTGTTTTTT. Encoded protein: CASSLVRQGLTPNEKLFF.

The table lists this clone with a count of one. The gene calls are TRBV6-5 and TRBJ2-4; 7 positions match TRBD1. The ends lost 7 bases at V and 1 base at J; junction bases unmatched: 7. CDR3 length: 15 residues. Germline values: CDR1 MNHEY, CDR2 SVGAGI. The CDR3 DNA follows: TGTGCCAGCACTTCGACAGGGTGGGCCAAAAACATTCAGTACTTC. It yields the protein CASTSTGWAKNIQYF.

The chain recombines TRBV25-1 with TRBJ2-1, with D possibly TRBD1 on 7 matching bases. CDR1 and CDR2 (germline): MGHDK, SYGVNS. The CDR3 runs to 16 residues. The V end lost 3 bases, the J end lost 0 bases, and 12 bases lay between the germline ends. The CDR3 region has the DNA TGTGCCAGCAGTGACAGGGGGACTGGCTCCTACAATGAGCAGTTCTTC. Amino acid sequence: CASSDRGTGSYNEQFF.

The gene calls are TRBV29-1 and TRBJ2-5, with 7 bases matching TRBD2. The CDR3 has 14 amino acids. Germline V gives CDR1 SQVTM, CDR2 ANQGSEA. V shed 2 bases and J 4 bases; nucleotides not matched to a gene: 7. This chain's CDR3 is CSVELAVSGETQYF. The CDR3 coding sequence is TGCAGCGTTGAACTAGCGGTGTCCGGAGAGACCCAGTACTTC.

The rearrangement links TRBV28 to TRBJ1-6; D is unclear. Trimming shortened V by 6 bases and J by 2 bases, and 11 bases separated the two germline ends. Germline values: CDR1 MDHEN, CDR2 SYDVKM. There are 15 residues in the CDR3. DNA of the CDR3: TGTGCCAGCAGCCCCCTAACAGCCTATAATTCACCCCTCCACTTT. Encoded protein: CASSPLTAYNSPLHF.

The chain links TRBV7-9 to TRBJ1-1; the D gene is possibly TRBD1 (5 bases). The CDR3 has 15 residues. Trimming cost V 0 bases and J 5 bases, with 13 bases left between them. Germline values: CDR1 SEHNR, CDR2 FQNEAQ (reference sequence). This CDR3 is CASSLAGGGETEAFF. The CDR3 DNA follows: TGTGCCAGCAGCTTAGCGGGCGGGGGGGAGACTGAAGCTTTCTTT.

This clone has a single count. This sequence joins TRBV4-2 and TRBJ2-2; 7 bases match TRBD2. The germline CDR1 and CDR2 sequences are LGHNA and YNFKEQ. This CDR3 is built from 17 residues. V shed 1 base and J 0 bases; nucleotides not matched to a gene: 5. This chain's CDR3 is CASSQAPLAANTGELFF. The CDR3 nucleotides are TGTGCCAGCAGCCAAGCCCCTCTAGCGGCGAACACCGGGGAGCTGTTTTTT.